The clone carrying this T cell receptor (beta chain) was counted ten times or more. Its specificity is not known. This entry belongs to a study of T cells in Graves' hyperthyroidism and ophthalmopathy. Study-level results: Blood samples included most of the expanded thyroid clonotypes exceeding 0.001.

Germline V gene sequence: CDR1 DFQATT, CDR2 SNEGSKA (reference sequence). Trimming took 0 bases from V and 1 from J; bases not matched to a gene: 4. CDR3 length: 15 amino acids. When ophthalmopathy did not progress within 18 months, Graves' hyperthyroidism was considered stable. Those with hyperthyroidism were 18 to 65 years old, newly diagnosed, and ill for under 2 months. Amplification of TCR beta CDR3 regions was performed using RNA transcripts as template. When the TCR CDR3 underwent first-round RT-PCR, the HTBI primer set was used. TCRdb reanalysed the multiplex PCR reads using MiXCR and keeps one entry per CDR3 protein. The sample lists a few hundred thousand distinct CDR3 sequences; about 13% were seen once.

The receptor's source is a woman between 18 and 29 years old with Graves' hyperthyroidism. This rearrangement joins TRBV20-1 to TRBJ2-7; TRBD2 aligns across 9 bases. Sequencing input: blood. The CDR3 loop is CSARDSGRGSYEQYF. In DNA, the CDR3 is TGCAGTGCTAGAGATAGCGGGAGAGGGTCCTACGAGCAGTACTTC.